This T cell receptor (beta chain) originates from a study of T cell changes during pregnancy in multiple sclerosis. Germline CDR1 and CDR2: SGHDT and YYEEEE. This CDR3 is built from 13 residues. Trimming left V 7 bases short and J 6 bases short, with 15 bases between. The repertoire was sequenced with immunoSEQ multiplex PCR; TCRdb's copy has only in-frame clones and lacks some. The repertoire holds more than 55,000 clones, with approximately 89% as singletons. The TCR originated in a female donor with multiple sclerosis, enrolled in a pregnancy study. V and J are TRBV5-6 and TRBJ2-3; possible D gene TRBD2, 6 bases. The sample consisted of peripheral blood, taken after pregnancy. DNA of the CDR3: TGTGCCAGCCGGGACTTAAGGCGGGATACGCAGTATTTT. It is translated as CASRDLRRDTQYF.